The present entry profiles one T cell receptor (beta chain) with its context. Its matching antigen is unknown. These data are taken from a study of cytomegalovirus exposure and HLA in healthy donors. Study in general: A prior study identified 117 million unique TCR beta sequences from about 179 million T cells. The Caucasian-associated ancestry cluster held roughly 84% of roughly 400 genotyped donors. Findings of the study overall: According to a later analysis, most TCR beta chains associated with CMV appeared HLA-restricted.

The PCR contained 60 Vbeta and 13 Jbeta primers. Sequencing was performed with immunoSEQ multiplex PCR; in TCRdb, only in-frame clones are kept and a portion is missing. This sample has 130,000 or so clones; under 70% occur once, and the top ten carry 1.5%. V was cut by 3 bases and J by 6 bases, with 7 bases left in between. The CDR3 is 12 amino acids. Germline CDR1 and CDR2: ENHRY and SYGVKD. The rearrangement links TRBV10-3 to TRBJ2-3; D call uncertain. The sample consisted of PBMCs. This TCR derives from a man between 18 and 35 years old in good health and CMV-seronegative. In nucleotides, the CDR3 is TGTGCCATCAGTGAATCCCTGGATACGCAGTATTTT. It yields the protein CAISESLDTQYF.